This TCR beta chain was sequenced during a study of T cell clones after liver transplantation. Overall study context: TCRbeta sequencing after a pre-transplant mixed lymphocyte reaction identified graft-donor-reactive clones, later tracked in post-transplant blood.

Trimming removed 0 bases from V and 0 bases from J, with 4 bases in between. This CDR3 region has 13 residues. Per germline, CDR1 SGHRS and CDR2 YFSETQ. Only in-frame clones appear in the TCRdb table, and some are missing; sequencing was by immunoSEQ multiplex PCR. Among 65,000 to 95,000 clones listed, around 80% were seen once. Specimen: CD4+ T cells from blood, collected before liver transplant. This sequence originates from a human donor who received a liver transplant. This chain uses TRBV5-1 with TRBJ2-7; D is ambiguous. CDR3 sequence: CASSLEGSYEQYF. DNA for the CDR3: TGCGCCAGCAGCTTGGAGGGCTCCTACGAGCAGTACTTC.